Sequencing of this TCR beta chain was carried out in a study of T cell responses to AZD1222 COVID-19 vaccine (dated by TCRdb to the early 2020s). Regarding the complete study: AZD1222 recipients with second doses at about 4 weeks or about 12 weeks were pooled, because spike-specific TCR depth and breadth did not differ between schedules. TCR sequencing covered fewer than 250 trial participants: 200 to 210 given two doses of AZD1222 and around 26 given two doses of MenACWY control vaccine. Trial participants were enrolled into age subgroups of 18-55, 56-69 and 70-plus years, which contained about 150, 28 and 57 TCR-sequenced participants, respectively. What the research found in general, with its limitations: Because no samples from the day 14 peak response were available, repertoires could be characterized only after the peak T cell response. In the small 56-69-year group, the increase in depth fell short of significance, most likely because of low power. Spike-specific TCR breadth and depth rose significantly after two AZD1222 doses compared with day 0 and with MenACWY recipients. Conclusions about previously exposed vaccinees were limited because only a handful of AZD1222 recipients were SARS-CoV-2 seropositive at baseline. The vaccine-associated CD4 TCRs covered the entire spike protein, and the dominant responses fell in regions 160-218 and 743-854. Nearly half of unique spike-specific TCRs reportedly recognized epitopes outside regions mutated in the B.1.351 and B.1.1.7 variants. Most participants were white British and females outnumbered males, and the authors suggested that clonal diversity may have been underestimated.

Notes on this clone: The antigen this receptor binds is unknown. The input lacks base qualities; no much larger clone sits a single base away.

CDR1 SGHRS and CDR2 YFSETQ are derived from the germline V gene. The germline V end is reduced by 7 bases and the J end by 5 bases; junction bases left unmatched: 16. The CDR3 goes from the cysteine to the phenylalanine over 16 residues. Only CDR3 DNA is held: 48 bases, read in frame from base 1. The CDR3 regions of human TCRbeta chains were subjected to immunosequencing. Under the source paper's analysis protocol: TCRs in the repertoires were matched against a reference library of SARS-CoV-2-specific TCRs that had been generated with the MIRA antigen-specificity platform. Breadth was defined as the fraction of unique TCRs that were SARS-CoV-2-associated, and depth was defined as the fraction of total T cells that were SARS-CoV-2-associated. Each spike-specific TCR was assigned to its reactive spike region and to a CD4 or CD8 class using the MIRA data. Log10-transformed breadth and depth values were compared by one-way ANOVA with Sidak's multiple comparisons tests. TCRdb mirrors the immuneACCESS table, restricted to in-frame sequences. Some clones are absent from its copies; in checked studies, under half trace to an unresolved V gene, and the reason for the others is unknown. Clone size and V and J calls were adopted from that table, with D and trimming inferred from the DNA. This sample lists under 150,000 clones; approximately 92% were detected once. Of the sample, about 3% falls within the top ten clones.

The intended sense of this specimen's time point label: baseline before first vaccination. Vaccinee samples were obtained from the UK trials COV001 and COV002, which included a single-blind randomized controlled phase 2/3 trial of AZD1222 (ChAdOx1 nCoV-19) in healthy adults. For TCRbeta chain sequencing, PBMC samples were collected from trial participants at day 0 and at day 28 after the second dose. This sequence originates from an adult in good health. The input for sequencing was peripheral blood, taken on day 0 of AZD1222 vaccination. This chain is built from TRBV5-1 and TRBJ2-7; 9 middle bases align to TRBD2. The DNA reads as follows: TGCGCCAGCGGGCACCTAGATAGCGGGGGTCGGGACGAGCAGTACTTC. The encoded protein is CASGHLDSGGRDEQYF.